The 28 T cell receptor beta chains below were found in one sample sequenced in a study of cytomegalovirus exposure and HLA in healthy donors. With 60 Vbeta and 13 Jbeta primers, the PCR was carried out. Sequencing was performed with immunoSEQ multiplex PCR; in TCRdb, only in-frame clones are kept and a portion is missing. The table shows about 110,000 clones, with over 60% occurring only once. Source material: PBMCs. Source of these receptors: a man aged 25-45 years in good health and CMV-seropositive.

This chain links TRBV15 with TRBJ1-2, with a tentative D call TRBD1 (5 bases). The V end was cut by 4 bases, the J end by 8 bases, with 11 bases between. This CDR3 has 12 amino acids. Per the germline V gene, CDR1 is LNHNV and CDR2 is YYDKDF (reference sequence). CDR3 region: CATSKTVGGYTF. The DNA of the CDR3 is TGTGCCACCAGCAAGACAGTGGGGGGCTACACCTTC. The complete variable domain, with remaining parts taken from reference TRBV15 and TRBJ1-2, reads DAMVIQNPRYQVTQFGKPVTLSCSQTLNHNVMYWYQQKSSQAPKLLFHYYDKDFNNEADTPDNFQSRRPNTSFCFLDIRSPGLGDTAMYLCATSKTVGGYTFGSGTRLTVV.

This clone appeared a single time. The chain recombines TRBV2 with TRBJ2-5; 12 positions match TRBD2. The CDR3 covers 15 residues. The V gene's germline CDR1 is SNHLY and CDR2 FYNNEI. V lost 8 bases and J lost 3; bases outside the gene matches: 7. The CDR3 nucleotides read TGTGCCAGCCCCGGTAGGACTAGCGGGGAAGAGACCCAGTACTTC. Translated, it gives CASPGRTSGEETQYF.

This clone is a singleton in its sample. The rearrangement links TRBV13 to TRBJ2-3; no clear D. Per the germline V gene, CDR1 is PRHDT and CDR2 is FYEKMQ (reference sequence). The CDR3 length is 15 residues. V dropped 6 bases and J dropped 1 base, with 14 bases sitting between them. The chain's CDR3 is CASSYRSAGTDTQYF. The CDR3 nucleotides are TGTGCCAGCAGTTATAGATCGGCGGGCACAGATACGCAGTATTTT.

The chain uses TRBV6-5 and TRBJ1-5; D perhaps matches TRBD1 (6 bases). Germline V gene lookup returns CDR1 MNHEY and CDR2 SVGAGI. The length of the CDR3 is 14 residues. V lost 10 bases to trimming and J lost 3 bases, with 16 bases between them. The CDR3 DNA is TGTGCCACCAACGACAGGAATATCAATCAGCCCCAGCATTTT. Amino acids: CATNDRNINQPQHF.

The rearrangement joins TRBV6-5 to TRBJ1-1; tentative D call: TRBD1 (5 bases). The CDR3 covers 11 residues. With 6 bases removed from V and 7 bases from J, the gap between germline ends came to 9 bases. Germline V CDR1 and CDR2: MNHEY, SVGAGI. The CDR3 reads CASRKGFEAFF. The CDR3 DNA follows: TGTGCCAGCAGGAAGGGGTTTGAAGCTTTCTTT.

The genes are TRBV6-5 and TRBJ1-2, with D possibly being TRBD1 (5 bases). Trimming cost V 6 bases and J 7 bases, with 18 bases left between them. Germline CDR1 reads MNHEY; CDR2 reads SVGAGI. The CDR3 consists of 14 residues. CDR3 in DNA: TGTGCCAGCAGGCCCCCGGCGGGGGTAGGTGGCTACACCTTC. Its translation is CASRPPAGVGGYTF.

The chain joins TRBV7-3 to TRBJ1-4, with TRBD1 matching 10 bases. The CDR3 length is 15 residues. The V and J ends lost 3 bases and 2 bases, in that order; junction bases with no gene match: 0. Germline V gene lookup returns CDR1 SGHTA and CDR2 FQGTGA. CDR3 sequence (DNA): TGTGCCAGCAGCTTGACAGGGGGCACTAATGAAAAACTGTTTTTT. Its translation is CASSLTGGTNEKLFF. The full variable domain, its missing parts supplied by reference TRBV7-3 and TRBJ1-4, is GAGVSQTPSNKVTEKGKYVELRCDPISGHTALYWYRQSLGQGPEFLIYFQGTGAADDSGLPNDRFFAVRPEGSVSTLKIQRTERGDSAVYLCASSLTGGTNEKLFFGSGTQLSVL.

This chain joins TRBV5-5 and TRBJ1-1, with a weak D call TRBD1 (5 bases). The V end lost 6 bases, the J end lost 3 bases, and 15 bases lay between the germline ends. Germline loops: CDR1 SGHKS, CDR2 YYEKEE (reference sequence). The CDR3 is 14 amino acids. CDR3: CASISRGEHTEAFF. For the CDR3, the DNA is TGTGCCAGCATCTCTCGGGGGGAGCACACTGAAGCTTTCTTT. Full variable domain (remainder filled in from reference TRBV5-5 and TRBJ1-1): DAGVTQSPTHLIKTRGQQVTLRCSPISGHKSVSWYQQVLGQGPQFIFQYYEKEERGRGNFPDRFSARQFPNYSSELNVNALLLGDSALYLCASISRGEHTEAFFGQGTRLTVV.

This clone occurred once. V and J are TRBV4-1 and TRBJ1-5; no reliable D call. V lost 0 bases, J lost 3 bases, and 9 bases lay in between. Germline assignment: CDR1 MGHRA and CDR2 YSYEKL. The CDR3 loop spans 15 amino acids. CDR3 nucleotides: TGCGCCAGCAGCCAAGATAGACGGGACAATCAGCCCCAGCATTTT. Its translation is CASSQDRRDNQPQHF.

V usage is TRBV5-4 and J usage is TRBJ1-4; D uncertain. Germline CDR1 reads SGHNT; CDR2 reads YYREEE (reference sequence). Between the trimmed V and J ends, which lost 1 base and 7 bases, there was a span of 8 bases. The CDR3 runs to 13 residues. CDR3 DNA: TGTGCCAGCAGCTTGAGCCCCCGTGAAAAACTGTTTTTT. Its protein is CASSLSPREKLFF.

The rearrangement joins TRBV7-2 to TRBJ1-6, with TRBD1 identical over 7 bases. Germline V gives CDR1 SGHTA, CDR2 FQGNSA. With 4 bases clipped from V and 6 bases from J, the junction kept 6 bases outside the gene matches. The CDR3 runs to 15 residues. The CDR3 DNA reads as TGTGCCAGCAGCTCCGACAGGGTACCTAATTCACCCCTCCACTTT. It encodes CASSSDRVPNSPLHF.

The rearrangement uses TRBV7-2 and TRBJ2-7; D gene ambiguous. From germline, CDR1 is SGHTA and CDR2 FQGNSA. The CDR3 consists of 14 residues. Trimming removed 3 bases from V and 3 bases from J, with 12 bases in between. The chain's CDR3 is CASSFPVTGYEQYF. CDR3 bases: TGTGCCAGCAGCTTCCCAGTCACGGGCTACGAGCAGTACTTC.

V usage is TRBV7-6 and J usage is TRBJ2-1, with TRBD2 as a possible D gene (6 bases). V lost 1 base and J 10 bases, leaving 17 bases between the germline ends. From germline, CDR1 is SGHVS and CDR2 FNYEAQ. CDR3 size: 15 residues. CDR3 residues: CASSLDGGMFKEQFF. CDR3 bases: TGTGCCAGCAGCTTAGACGGGGGAATGTTTAAGGAGCAGTTCTTC.

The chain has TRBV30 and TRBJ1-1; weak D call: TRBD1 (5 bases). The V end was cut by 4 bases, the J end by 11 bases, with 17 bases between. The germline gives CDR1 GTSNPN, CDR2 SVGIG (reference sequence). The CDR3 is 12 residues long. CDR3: CAWTAGINRAFF. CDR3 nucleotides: TGTGCCTGGACTGCAGGGATCAATAGGGCTTTCTTT.

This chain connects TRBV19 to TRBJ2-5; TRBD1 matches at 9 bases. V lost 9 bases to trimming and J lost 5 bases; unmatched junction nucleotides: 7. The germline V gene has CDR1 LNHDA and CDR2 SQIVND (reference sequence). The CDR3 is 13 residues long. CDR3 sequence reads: CASAQGARETQYF. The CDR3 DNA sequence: TGTGCCAGCGCACAGGGGGCGCGGGAGACCCAGTACTTC.

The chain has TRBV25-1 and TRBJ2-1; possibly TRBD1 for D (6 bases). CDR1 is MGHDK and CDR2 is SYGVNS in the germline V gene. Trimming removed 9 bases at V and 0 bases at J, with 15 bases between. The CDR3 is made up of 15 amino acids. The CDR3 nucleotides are TGTGCCAGTTCCCGGACAGCCAACTCCTACAATGAGCAGTTCTTC. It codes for CASSRTANSYNEQFF.

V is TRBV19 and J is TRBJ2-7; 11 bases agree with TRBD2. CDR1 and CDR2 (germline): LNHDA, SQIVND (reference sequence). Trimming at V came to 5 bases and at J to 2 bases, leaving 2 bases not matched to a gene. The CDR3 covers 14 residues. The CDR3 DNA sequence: TGTGCCAGTAGTCCTAGCGGGGGGCCCTACGAGCAGTACTTC. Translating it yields CASSPSGGPYEQYF.

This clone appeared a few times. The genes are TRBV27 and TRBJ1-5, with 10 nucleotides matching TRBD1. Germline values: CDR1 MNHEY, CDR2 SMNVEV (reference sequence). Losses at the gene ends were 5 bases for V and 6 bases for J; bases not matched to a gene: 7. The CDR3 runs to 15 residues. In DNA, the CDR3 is TGTGCCAGCAGTACCGCCCGGACAGGGGGTCAGCCCCAGCATTTT. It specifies CASSTARTGGQPQHF.

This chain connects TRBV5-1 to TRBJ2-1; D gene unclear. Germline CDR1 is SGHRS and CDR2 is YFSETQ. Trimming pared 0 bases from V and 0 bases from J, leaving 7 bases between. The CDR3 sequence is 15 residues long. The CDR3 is CASSLAEVSYNEQFF. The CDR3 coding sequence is TGCGCCAGCAGCTTGGCCGAGGTCTCCTACAATGAGCAGTTCTTC.

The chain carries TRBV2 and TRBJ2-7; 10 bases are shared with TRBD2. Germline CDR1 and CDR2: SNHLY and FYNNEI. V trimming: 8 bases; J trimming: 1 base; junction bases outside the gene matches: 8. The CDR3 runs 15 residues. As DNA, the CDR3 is TGTGCCAGCCATCTTCTAGCGGGGGTTTCCTACGAGCAGTACTTC. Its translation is CASHLLAGVSYEQYF.

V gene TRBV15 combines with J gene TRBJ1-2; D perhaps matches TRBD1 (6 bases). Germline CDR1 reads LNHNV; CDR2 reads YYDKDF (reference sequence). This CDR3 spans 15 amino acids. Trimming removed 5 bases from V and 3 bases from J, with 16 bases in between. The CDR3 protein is CATSDLIRGHYGYTF. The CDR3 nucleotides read TGTGCCACCAGCGACCTCATCAGGGGACACTATGGCTACACCTTC.

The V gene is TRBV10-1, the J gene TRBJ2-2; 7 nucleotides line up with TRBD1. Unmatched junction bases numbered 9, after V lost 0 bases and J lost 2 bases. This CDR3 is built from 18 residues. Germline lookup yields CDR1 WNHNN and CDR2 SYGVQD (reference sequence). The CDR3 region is CASSESDRSGLNTGELFF. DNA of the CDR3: TGCGCCAGCAGTGAGTCGGACAGGTCAGGCCTCAACACCGGGGAGCTGTTTTTT.

The CDR3 sequence is CASSLDRTETDTQYF. The CDR3 DNA sequence: TGCGCCAGCAGCTTGGACAGGACAGAGACAGATACGCAGTATTTT. The rearrangement uses TRBV5-1 and TRBJ2-3; D possibly corresponds to TRBD1 (6 bases). The CDR3 has 15 residues. CDR1 and CDR2 (germline): SGHRS, YFSETQ. V was cut by 0 bases and J by 3 bases, with 11 bases left in between. Complete variable domain (other parts from reference TRBV5-1 and TRBJ2-3): KAGVTQTPRYLIKTRGQQVTLSCSPISGHRSVSWYQQTPGQGLQFLFEYFSETQRNKGNFPGRFSGRQFSNSRSEMNVSTLELGDSALYLCASSLDRTETDTQYFGPGTRLTVL.

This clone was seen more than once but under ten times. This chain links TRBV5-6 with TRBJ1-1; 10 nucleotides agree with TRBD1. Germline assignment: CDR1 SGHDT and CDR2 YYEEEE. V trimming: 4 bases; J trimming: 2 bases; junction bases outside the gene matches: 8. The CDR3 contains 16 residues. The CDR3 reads CASSGGTGASNTEAFF. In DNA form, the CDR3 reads TGTGCCAGCAGCGGTGGGACAGGGGCATCTAACACTGAAGCTTTCTTT.

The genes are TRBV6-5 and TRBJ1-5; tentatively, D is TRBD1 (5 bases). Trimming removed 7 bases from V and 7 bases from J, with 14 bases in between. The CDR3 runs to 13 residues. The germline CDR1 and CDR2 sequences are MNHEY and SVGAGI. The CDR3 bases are TGTGCCAGCACGGGGGGTAGCGGGCAGCCCCAGCATTTT. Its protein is CASTGGSGQPQHF.

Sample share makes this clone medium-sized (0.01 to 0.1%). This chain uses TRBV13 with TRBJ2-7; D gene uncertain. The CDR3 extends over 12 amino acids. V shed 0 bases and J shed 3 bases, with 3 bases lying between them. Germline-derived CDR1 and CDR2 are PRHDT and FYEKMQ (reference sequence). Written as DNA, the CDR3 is TGTGCCAGCAGCTTAGGTCGCTACGAGCAGTACTTC. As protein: CASSLGRYEQYF.

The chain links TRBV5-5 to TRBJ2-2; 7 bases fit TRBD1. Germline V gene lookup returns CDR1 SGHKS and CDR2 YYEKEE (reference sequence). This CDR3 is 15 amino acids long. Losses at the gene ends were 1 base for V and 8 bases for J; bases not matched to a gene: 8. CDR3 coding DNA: TGTGCCAGCAGCTTGCGAGCAGGGGGTAATGGGGAGCTGTTTTTT. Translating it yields CASSLRAGGNGELFF.

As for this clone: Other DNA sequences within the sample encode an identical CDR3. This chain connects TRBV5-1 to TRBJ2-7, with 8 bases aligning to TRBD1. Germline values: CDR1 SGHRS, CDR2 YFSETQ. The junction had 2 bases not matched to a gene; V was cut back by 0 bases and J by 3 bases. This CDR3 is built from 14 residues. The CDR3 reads CASSLGTGGYEQYF. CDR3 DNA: TGCGCCAGCAGCTTGGGTACAGGGGGCTACGAGCAGTACTTC. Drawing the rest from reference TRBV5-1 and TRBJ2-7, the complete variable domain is KAGVTQTPRYLIKTRGQQVTLSCSPISGHRSVSWYQQTPGQGLQFLFEYFSETQRNKGNFPGRFSGRQFSNSRSEMNVSTLELGDSALYLCASSLGTGGYEQYFGPGTRLTVT.